These T cell receptor beta chains were read from a single sample in a study of blood T cells in healthy people across ages. TCRdb re-derived calls from the 5' RACE reads in MiXCR, one entry per CDR3 protein. The table includes hundreds of thousands of distinct CDR3 sequences, 58% detected once. Material for sequencing was blood. The receptors derive from a man aged 55 to 70 in good health. The CDR3 runs from the conserved cysteine through the conserved F or W. The D gene is left open where the match is weak. A clone size is listed for some rows: how often the clone was seen (once, few, many), or a class if it is expanded.

j_call | d_call | clone_size | v_call | cdr3_nt | cdr3_aa
TRBJ2-5 | TRBD2 | - | TRBV9 | TGTGCCAGTAGCGTAGGGGTTAGCGGGGGAGAGACCCAGTACTTC | CASSVGVSGGETQYF
TRBJ2-5 | - | - | TRBV6-5 | TGTGCCAGCAGCACGGGACCACGTAAAGAGACCCAGTACTTC | CASSTGPRKETQYF
TRBJ1-6 | - | few | TRBV5-1 | TGCGCCAGCAGCGTGGGGTACGGTTCACCCCTCCACTTT | CASSVGYGSPLHF
TRBJ2-1 | - | few | TRBV7-2 | TGTGCCAGCAGCTGTTCCCCACAGGGCCCTAAGTTCTTC | CASSCSPQGPKFF
TRBJ2-2 | - | - | TRBV29-1 | TGCAGCGTGCCCGGGGGTACCGGGGAGCTGTTTTTT | CSVPGGTGELFF
TRBJ2-3 | - | - | TRBV20-1 | TGCAGTGCTAGTCCAGCCCTTACCGCAGATACGCAGTATTTT | CSASPALTADTQYF
TRBJ2-5 | TRBD1 | few | TRBV15 | TGTGCCACCAGCAGAGATCTCGGGACAGGGGGCCGAGAGACCCAGTACTTC | CATSRDLGTGGRETQYF
TRBJ2-1 | - | - | TRBV24-1 | TGTGCCACCAGTGATTTGCAAGGGGAAGCACTACCGCCCAGGAATGAGCAGTTCTTC | CATSDLQGEALPPRNEQFF
TRBJ2-3 | - | many | TRBV25-1 | TGTGCCAGCGGCGCGGGGACAGATACGCAGTATTTT | CASGAGTDTQYF
TRBJ1-1 | - | - | TRBV20-1 | TGCAGTGCTAGGGGCCCGTTTGGGAACACTGAAGCTTTCTTT | CSARGPFGNTEAFF
TRBJ1-5 | - | - | TRBV28 | TGCGCCAGCAGTTTCGATCAGCCCCAGCATTTT | CASSFDQPQHF
TRBJ2-6 | - | - | TRBV6-5 | TGTGCCAGCAGTTACGGGGGTCGAGGGCGCTCTGGGGCCAACGTCCTGACTTTC | CASSYGGRGRSGANVLTF
TRBJ2-3 | - | - | TRBV10-3 | TGTGCCATCAGTGAAGGGTACCTCACAGATACGCAGTATTTT | CAISEGYLTDTQYF
TRBJ2-3 | TRBD2 | - | TRBV29-1 | TGCAGCGTTGAATCGGCGCGGGGGGGACCAGATACGCAGTATTTT | CSVESARGGPDTQYF
TRBJ1-1 | - | few | TRBV29-1 | TGCAGCCTCACTTTGGGAGGGAACACTGAAGCTTTCTTT | CSLTLGGNTEAFF
TRBJ2-3 | TRBD1 | - | TRBV5-1 | TGCGCCAGCAGCCAAGGGACAGGGGTGGGCACAGATACGCAGTATTTT | CASSQGTGVGTDTQYF
TRBJ2-5 | - | - | TRBV18 | TGTGCCAGCTCACCACTTGGGGAAGAGACCCAGTACTTC | CASSPLGEETQYF
TRBJ2-1 | - | - | TRBV20-1 | TGCAGTGCTAGAGAGGGGGCATACTACAATGAGCAGTTCTTC | CSAREGAYYNEQFF
TRBJ2-1 | TRBD2 | - | TRBV7-7 | TGTGCCAGCAGCCCGGGCGGGGGGGCCGTCAATGAGCAGTTCTTC | CASSPGGGAVNEQFF
TRBJ2-5 | TRBD1 | - | TRBV29-1 | TGCAGCGCGACAGGGGACCTACAAGAGACCCAGTACTTC | CSATGDLQETQYF
TRBJ1-6 | - | - | TRBV7-6 | TGTGCCAGCAGCTCGGGGGGGAGCGGGGGAAATTCACCCCTCCACTTT | CASSSGGSGGNSPLHF
TRBJ2-1 | TRBD1 | - | TRBV3-1 | TGTGCCAGCAGCACCGGGACAGGGACTTACAATGAGCAGTTCTTC | CASSTGTGTYNEQFF
TRBJ2-6 | - | - | TRBV15 | TGTGCCACCAGCAGAGATTTCTCTGGGGCCAACGTCCTGACTTTC | CATSRDFSGANVLTF
TRBJ2-2 | TRBD1 | - | TRBV9 | TGTGCCAGCAGCGTACAGGGGGCTGTTGGAACCGGGGAGCTGTTTTTT | CASSVQGAVGTGELFF
TRBJ2-1 | TRBD1 | - | TRBV10-3 | TGTGCCATCAGTGAGCCGGACAGGGTGGGTTACAATGAGCAGTTCTTC | CAISEPDRVGYNEQFF
TRBJ2-6 | - | few | TRBV5-8 | TGTGCCAGCAGCGGATCAGGGGCAGGGTCTGGGGCCAACGTCCTGACTTTC | CASSGSGAGSGANVLTF
TRBJ2-5 | TRBD2 | - | TRBV4-2 | TGTGCCAGCAGCCAAGAGGCTAGCGGGGGGCTACAAGAGACCCAGTACTTC | CASSQEASGGLQETQYF
TRBJ2-7 | TRBD1 | - | TRBV28 | TGTGCCAGCAGTGGGACAGGGTATCTCGAGCAGTACTTC | CASSGTGYLEQYF
TRBJ2-5 | - | many | TRBV20-1 | TGCAGTGCTTACAGGGCAGAGACCCAGTACTTC | CSAYRAETQYF
TRBJ2-5 | - | - | TRBV20-1 | TGCAGTGCTACCATTCCCGGGACTCACATCTACCAAGAGACCCAGTACTTC | CSATIPGTHIYQETQYF
TRBJ2-5 | TRBD2 | - | TRBV12-3/TRBV12-4 | TGTGCCAGCAGGACTAGCGGGGTGGAGACCCAGTACTTC | CASRTSGVETQYF
TRBJ1-2 | TRBD1 | - | TRBV5-1 | TGCGCCAGCAGCTTGGCCCCCGGGACAGCCTATGGCTACACCTTC | CASSLAPGTAYGYTF
TRBJ2-5 | TRBD2 | few | TRBV20-1 | TGCAGTGTTCGGGTAGCGGGGGAGCACCTAGAGACCCAGTACTTC | CSVRVAGEHLETQYF
TRBJ2-5 | TRBD1 | few | TRBV7-9 | TGTGCCAGCAGCCCGGGACAGGGCCTCAAGATGACCCAGTACTTC | CASSPGQGLKMTQYF
TRBJ2-5 | TRBD1 | - | TRBV20-1 | TGCAGTGCTAGAGTCCCACCGGAACGGACAGGGGGCGCGAAGACCCAGTACTTC | CSARVPPERTGGAKTQYF
TRBJ2-3 | - | - | TRBV6-1 | TGTGCCAGCAATCGGGCAAGGGCCGTAGATACGCAGTATTTT | CASNRARAVDTQYF
TRBJ1-2 | TRBD1 | - | TRBV11-2 | TGTGCCAGCACCGGGGACAGGGTAAATGGCTACACCTTC | CASTGDRVNGYTF